Each of the 17 T cell receptor beta chains below was sequenced from the same sample in a study of T cells in localized non-small cell lung cancer. Only in-frame clones appear in the TCRdb table, and some are missing; sequencing was by immunoSEQ multiplex PCR. The table has about 1,500 clones, roughly 24% seen once. The input for sequencing was lung tumor tissue, taken before any cancer treatment. The receptor source for this set is a female donor of 60 years or more with stage II lung adenocarcinoma.

This chain's CDR3 is CASSFPGTDTQYF. DNA for the CDR3: TGTGCCAGCAGCTTCCCGGGAACAGATACGCAGTATTTT. V gene TRBV7-2 combines with J gene TRBJ2-3; D might be TRBD2 (5 bases). Germline V CDR1 and CDR2: SGHTA, FQGNSA. V was cut by 3 bases and J by 3 bases, with 7 bases left in between. The CDR3 is 13 residues long.

Sample share makes this clone large. The V call is TRBV4-1, the J call TRBJ2-6; D perhaps matches TRBD2 (7 bases). This CDR3 contains 18 residues. Germline CDR1 and CDR2: MGHRA and YSYEKL. The V end was cut by 0 bases, the J end by 0 bases, with 12 bases between. CDR3 nucleotides: TGCGCCAGCAGCCAAGATTGGGGGGGCGACTCTGGGGCCAACGTCCTGACTTTC. It is translated as CASSQDWGGDSGANVLTF.

By frequency in the sample, this clone is large. This rearrangement joins TRBV28 to TRBJ1-5; D not certain. This CDR3 has 12 amino acids. V lost 2 bases and J 7 bases, leaving 6 bases between the germline ends. CDR1 and CDR2 from the germline V gene are MDHEN and SYDVKM. CDR3 DNA sequence: TGTGCCAGCAGTTTAGAGACGCAGCCCCAGCATTTT. Translating it yields CASSLETQPQHF.

The rearrangement joins TRBV19 to TRBJ1-5, with a weak D call TRBD1 (5 bases). Trimming stripped 9 bases from V and 4 bases from J, with 19 bases between. The germline CDR1 and CDR2 sequences are LNHDA and SQIVND (reference sequence). The CDR3 loop spans 15 amino acids. The CDR3 region has the DNA TGTGCCAGCCGGTGGGGAGGGGCCCCTAATCAGCCCCAGCATTTT. This encodes CASRWGGAPNQPQHF.

This clone was counted only a few times. V usage is TRBV6-8 and J usage is TRBJ1-4; a possible D gene is TRBD1 (5 bases). CDR3 length: 14 amino acids. Between the trimmed V and J ends, which lost 5 bases and 5 bases, there was a span of 12 bases. Germline V gene sequence: CDR1 MNHGY, CDR2 SAAAGT. CDR3 nucleotides: TGTGCCAGCAGTGATGACGACAGAAATGAAAAACTGTTTTTT. It specifies CASSDDDRNEKLFF.

The chain links TRBV5-1 to TRBJ1-5; 7 positions agree with TRBD1. CDR3 size: 15 residues. The V gene end was trimmed by 2 bases and the J gene end by 6 bases; junction bases not matched to a gene: 8. Germline CDR1 and CDR2: SGHRS and YFSETQ. The CDR3 reads CASSLHTGVGQPQHF. In nucleotides, the CDR3 is TGCGCCAGCAGCTTACATACAGGGGTCGGTCAGCCCCAGCATTTT.

This rearrangement joins TRBV6-8 to TRBJ2-5, with TRBD1 as a possible D gene (5 bases). The CDR3 has 15 amino acids. Germline-derived CDR1 and CDR2 are MNHGY and SAAAGT. Trimming left V 10 bases short and J 1 base short, with 19 bases between. This CDR3 reads CAIGAEGDIQETQYF. For the CDR3, the DNA is TGTGCCATCGGAGCAGAAGGGGATATCCAAGAGACCCAGTACTTC.

The table lists this clone with a few counts. The CDR3 bases are TGTGCCTGGAGTCGGGACACCAAATCCTACGAGCAGTACTTC. As protein: CAWSRDTKSYEQYF. The V call is TRBV30, the J call TRBJ2-7; D is possibly TRBD1 (6 bases). Germline CDR1 and CDR2: GTSNPN and SVGIG (reference sequence). The CDR3 runs 14 residues. V lost 2 bases and J lost 1, with 12 bases in between.

V gene TRBV6-8 combines with J gene TRBJ2-7; the match to TRBD2 covers 7 bases. This CDR3 region has 14 residues. The germline V gene has CDR1 MNHGY and CDR2 SAAAGT. Germline trimming cut 4 bases from V and 3 bases from J; bases unmatched to any gene: 6. The CDR3 here is CASSSWTSGYEQYF. The CDR3 DNA follows: TGTGCCAGCAGTTCATGGACTAGTGGCTACGAGCAGTACTTC.

This rearrangement joins TRBV19 to TRBJ2-5, with 9 bases fitting TRBD2. Germline V CDR1 and CDR2: LNHDA, SQIVND (reference sequence). This CDR3 contains 14 residues. V trimming: 4 bases; J trimming: 1 base; junction bases outside the gene matches: 1. CDR3 bases: TGTGCCAGTAGTACTAGCGGGATCCAAGAGACCCAGTACTTC. This gives the protein CASSTSGIQETQYF.

The CDR3 loop is CATSRDLDPSNQPQHF. The CDR3 bases are TGTGCCACCAGCAGAGATCTGGACCCTAGCAATCAGCCCCAGCATTTT. The rearrangement links TRBV15 to TRBJ1-5; D is uncertain. Germline assignment: CDR1 LNHNV and CDR2 YYDKDF (reference sequence). This CDR3 region has 16 residues. Trimming stripped 0 bases from V and 0 bases from J, with 9 bases between. The full variable domain, completed using reference TRBV15 and TRBJ1-5, is DAMVIQNPRYQVTQFGKPVTLSCSQTLNHNVMYWYQQKSSQAPKLLFHYYDKDFNNEADTPDNFQSRRPNTSFCFLDIRSPGLGDTAMYLCATSRDLDPSNQPQHFGDGTRLSIL.

The genes are TRBV18 and TRBJ2-3; the D gene is possibly TRBD2 (6 bases). The V end was cut by 1 base, the J end by 0 bases, with 11 bases between. The CDR3 has 16 amino acids. Germline CDR1 KGHSH, CDR2 LQKENI. CDR3 sequence reads: CASSPLPGTSTDTQYF. In nucleotides, the CDR3 is TGTGCCAGCTCACCACTGCCCGGGACTAGCACAGATACGCAGTATTTT.

The chain employs TRBV19 and TRBJ1-1, with a tentative D call TRBD1 (5 bases). The germline CDR1 and CDR2 sequences are LNHDA and SQIVND (reference sequence). The CDR3 has 14 residues. V shed 3 bases and J shed 5 bases, with 13 bases lying between them. The DNA for the CDR3 is TGTGCCAGTAGTATTTTTGGGGGACGGACTGAAGCTTTCTTT. Translation gives CASSIFGGRTEAFF.

Within the sample, this clone is medium-sized. The rearrangement uses TRBV6-8 and TRBJ2-6; no clear D gene. The germline V gene has CDR1 MNHGY and CDR2 SAAAGT. The CDR3 totals 14 residues. Trimming shortened V by 6 bases and J by 4 bases, and 10 bases separated the two germline ends. CDR3 bases: TGTGCCAGCAGATCTCCTTCAGGGGCCAACGTCCTGACTTTC. Encoded protein: CASRSPSGANVLTF.

This clone counts as medium-sized. V and J are TRBV6-8 and TRBJ2-7; the match to TRBD2 covers 8 bases. The J segment lost 4 bases and the V segment lost 5 bases, leaving 10 bases of the junction unmatched. Germline CDR1 and CDR2: MNHGY and SAAAGT. The CDR3 has 15 residues. DNA for the CDR3: TGTGCCAGCAGTCCCCCGGGACTAGACCGATACGAGCAGTACTTC. Amino acid sequence: CASSPPGLDRYEQYF.

The rearrangement joins TRBV9 to TRBJ2-1; 7 bases are shared with TRBD2. The J segment lost 5 bases and the V segment lost 4 bases, leaving 3 bases of the junction unmatched. In germline, CDR1 is SGDLS, CDR2 YYNGEE. The CDR3 covers 13 residues. The CDR3 reads CASSPRGDNEQFF. CDR3 nucleotide sequence: TGTGCCAGCAGCCCCCGGGGGGACAATGAGCAGTTCTTC. The full variable domain, in which reference TRBV9 and TRBJ2-1 provide the parts outside the CDR3, is DSGVTQTPKHLITATGQRVTLRCSPRSGDLSVYWYQQSLDQGLQFLIQYYNGEERAKGNILERFSAQQFPDLHSELNLSSLELGDSALYFCASSPRGDNEQFFGPGTRLTVL.

The V gene is TRBV19, the J gene TRBJ2-1; 11 bases line up with TRBD2. The V gene end was trimmed by 3 bases and the J gene end by 9 bases; junction bases not matched to a gene: 1. The CDR3 consists of 13 residues. Per the germline V gene, CDR1 is LNHDA and CDR2 is SQIVND (reference sequence). The CDR3 protein is CASSMGLAVEQFF. CDR3 DNA sequence: TGTGCCAGTAGTATGGGACTAGCGGTTGAGCAGTTCTTC.